Each of the 3 T cell receptor beta chains below was sequenced from the same sample in a study of T cell repertoires in cytomegalovirus infection. TCRdb re-analysed the reads in MiXCR, keeping a single row per CDR3 protein. The repertoire holds about 130,000 distinct CDR3 sequences, around 30% seen once, with approximately 50% in the top ten. The antigens of these receptors remain unknown. Here the sequenced sample was CD8+ T cells from cultured PBMCs, taken from culture after CMV antigen stimulation. The receptors stem from a human donor in good health (CMV status not recorded). Some clones in this sample may be carry-over from other donors' samples.

This sequence joins TRBV20-1 and TRBJ2-7, with D possibly matching TRBD1 (6 bases). Germline V CDR1 and CDR2: DFQATT, SNEGSKA (reference sequence). V lost 1 base and J lost 2, with 15 bases in between. This CDR3 spans 15 amino acids. CDR3 sequence reads: CSARGPGQGPYEQYF. CDR3 nucleotides: TGCAGTGCTAGAGGCCCCGGCCAGGGGCCCTACGAGCAGTACTTC.

CDR3 in DNA: TGTGCCATCAGTGCGTCTCCGGGGGAGGGGGGTAACTATGGCTACACCTTC. Translation gives CAISASPGEGGNYGYTF. J is TRBJ1-2 and V is TRBV10-3; weak D call: TRBD1 (6 bases). Germline V lookup: CDR1 ENHRY, CDR2 SYGVKD. The ends were cut back, 4 bases at V and 1 base at J, with 19 bases in the middle. The CDR3 is 17 residues long.

The gene calls are TRBV2 and TRBJ2-1; D uncertain. The V and J ends lost 5 bases and 0 bases respectively, with 11 bases between them. The germline gives CDR1 SNHLY, CDR2 FYNNEI. The CDR3 has 15 residues. CDR3 DNA sequence: TGTGCCAGCAGTCTCTCGGCAAGCTCCTACAATGAGCAGTTCTTC. Protein product: CASSLSASSYNEQFF.